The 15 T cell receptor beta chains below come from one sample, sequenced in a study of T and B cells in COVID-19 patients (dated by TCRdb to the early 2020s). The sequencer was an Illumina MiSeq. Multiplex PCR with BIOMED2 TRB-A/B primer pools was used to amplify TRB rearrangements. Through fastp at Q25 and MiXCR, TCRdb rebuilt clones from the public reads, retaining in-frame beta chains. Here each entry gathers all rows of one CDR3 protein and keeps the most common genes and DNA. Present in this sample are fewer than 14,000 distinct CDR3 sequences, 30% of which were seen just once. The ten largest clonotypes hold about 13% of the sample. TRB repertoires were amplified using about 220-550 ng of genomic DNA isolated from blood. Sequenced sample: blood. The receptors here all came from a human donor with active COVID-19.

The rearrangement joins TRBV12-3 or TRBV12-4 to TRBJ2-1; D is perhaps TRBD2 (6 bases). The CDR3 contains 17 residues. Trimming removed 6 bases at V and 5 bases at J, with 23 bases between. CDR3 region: CASSLTTGGGKNNEQFF. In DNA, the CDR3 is TGTGCCAGCAGCCTTACTACAGGCGGCGGGAAAAACAATGAGCAGTTCTTC.

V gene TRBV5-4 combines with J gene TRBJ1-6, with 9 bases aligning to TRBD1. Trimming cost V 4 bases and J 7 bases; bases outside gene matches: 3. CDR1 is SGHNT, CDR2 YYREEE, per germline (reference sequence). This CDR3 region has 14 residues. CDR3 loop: CASSPGQGNSPLHF. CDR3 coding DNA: TGTGCCAGCAGCCCGGGACAGGGAAATTCACCCCTCCACTTT.

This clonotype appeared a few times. The CDR3 here is CASSLRGASGNTIYF. The CDR3 DNA reads TGTGCCAGCAGTTTACGGGGGGCCTCTGGAAACACCATATATTTT. This chain joins TRBV12-3 or TRBV12-4 and TRBJ1-3; D may be TRBD1 (6 bases). The germline V and J ends were trimmed by 2 bases and 0 bases, with 8 bases remaining between them. The length of the CDR3 is 15 residues.

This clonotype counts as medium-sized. This CDR3 reads CATSRDKGYEQYF. The CDR3 coding sequence is TGTGCCACCAGCAGAGATAAGGGCTACGAGCAGTACTTC. The chain uses TRBV15 and TRBJ2-7; no definite D call. This CDR3 spans 13 amino acids. Germline V gives CDR1 LNHNV, CDR2 YYDKDF (reference sequence). V was pared by 0 bases and J by 3 bases, with 6 bases between.

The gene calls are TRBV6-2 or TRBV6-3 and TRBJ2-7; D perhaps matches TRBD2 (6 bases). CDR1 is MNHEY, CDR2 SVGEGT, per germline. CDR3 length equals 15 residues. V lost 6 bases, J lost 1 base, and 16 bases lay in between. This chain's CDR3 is CASRPPGRGSYEQYF. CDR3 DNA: TGTGCCAGCAGACCCCCGGGACGGGGGTCCTACGAGCAGTACTTC.

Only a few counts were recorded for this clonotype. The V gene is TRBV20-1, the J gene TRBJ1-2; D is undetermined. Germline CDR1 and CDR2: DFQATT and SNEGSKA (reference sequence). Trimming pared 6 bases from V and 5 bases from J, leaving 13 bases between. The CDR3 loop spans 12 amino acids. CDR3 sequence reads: CSASQTDYGYTF. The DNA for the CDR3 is TGCAGTGCAAGCCAGACGGATTATGGCTACACCTTC.

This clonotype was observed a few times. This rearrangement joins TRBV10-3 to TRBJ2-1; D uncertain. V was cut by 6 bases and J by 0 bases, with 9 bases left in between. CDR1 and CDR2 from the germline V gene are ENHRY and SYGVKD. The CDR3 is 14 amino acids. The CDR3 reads CAIRDGSSYNEQFF. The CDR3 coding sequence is TGTGCCATCAGGGACGGAAGCTCCTACAATGAGCAGTTCTTC.

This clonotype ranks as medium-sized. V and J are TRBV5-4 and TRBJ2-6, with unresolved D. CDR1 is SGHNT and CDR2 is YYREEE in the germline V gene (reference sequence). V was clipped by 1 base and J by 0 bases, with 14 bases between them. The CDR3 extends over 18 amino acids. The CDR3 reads CASSLISQPFSGANVLTF. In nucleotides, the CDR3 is TGTGCCAGCAGCTTGATTAGCCAACCGTTCTCTGGGGCCAACGTCCTGACTTTC.

The CDR3: CATSDYRGPPYEQYF. The CDR3 DNA follows: TGTGCCACCAGTGATTATAGGGGTCCTCCCTACGAGCAGTACTTC. V usage is TRBV24-1 and J usage is TRBJ2-7, with TRBD1 as a possible D gene (5 bases). The germline gives CDR1 KGHDR, CDR2 SFDVKD. The CDR3 runs 15 residues. Trimming pared 2 bases from V and 2 bases from J, leaving 12 bases between.

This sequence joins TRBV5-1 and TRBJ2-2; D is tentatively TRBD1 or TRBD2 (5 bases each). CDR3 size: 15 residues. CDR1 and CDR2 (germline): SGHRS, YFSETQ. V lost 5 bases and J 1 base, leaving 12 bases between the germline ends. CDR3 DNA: TGCGCCAGCAGTCAAGAGGGGTTGAACACCGGGGAGCTGTTTTTT. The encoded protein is CASSQEGLNTGELFF.

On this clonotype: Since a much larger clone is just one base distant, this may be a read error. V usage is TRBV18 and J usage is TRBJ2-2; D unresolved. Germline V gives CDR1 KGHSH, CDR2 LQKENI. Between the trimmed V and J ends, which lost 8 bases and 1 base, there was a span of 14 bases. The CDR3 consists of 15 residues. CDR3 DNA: TGTGCCAGCACACTGTTCACCGAGAACACCGGGGAGCTGTTTTTT. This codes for CASTLFTENTGELFF.

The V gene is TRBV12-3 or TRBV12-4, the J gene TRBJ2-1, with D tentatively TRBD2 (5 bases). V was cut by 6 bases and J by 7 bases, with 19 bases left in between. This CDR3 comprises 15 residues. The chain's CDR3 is CASRSGGPLWNEQFF. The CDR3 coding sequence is TGTGCCAGCAGGAGTGGAGGCCCTCTTTGGAATGAGCAGTTCTTC.

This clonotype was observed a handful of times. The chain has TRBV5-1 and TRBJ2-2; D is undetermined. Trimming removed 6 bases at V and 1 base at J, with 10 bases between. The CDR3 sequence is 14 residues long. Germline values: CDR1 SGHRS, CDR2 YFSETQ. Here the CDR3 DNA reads TGCGCCAGCAACCCCGCGGTGAACACCGGGGAGCTGTTTTTT. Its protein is CASNPAVNTGELFF.

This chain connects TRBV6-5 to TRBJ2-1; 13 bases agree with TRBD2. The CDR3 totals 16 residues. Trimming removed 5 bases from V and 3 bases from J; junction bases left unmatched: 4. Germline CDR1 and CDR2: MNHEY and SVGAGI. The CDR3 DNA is TGTGCCAGCAGTGGACTAGCGGGGGCCCTCTACAATGAGCAGTTCTTC. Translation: CASSGLAGALYNEQFF.

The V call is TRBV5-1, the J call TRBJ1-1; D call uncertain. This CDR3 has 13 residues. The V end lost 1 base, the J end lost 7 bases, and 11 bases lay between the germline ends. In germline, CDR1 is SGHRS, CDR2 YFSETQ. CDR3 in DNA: TGCGCCAGCAGCTTGAACGGGGTTGGTGAAGCTTTCTTT. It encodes CASSLNGVGEAFF.